Sequencing of this TCR beta chain was carried out in a study of blood T cells in healthy people across ages. As regards this clonotype: Its antigen is not known.

Study-wide points: Higher naive T cell percentage went strongly together with higher TCR beta diversity. TCR beta diversity per million T cells fell roughly linearly with age.

With a J-beta primer mix and a sample-barcoded 5' primer, a second PCR ran 7 to 11 cycles. TCRdb passed the 5' RACE reads through MiXCR, listing each CDR3 protein once. The profile covers some 1,800,000 distinct CDR3 sequences, with approximately 39% appearing a single time and 20% to 25% taken by the ten largest. This CDR3 has 17 residues. Unmatched junction bases numbered 10, after V lost 1 base and J lost 4 bases. CDR1 is SGHVS, CDR2 FQNEAQ, per germline. Drawing of peripheral blood yielded 8.5 to 10 milliliters from each donor. Isolated per sample were at least 7 million PBMCs. The genes are TRBV7-8 and TRBJ2-5; 9 nucleotides match TRBD2. This receptor was taken from a human donor in good health. Input material: blood. The DNA of the CDR3 is TGTGCCAGCAGCTTAGTTGGGATAGCGGGGGTCGGAGAGACCCAGTACTTC. Residues: CASSLVGIAGVGETQYF.